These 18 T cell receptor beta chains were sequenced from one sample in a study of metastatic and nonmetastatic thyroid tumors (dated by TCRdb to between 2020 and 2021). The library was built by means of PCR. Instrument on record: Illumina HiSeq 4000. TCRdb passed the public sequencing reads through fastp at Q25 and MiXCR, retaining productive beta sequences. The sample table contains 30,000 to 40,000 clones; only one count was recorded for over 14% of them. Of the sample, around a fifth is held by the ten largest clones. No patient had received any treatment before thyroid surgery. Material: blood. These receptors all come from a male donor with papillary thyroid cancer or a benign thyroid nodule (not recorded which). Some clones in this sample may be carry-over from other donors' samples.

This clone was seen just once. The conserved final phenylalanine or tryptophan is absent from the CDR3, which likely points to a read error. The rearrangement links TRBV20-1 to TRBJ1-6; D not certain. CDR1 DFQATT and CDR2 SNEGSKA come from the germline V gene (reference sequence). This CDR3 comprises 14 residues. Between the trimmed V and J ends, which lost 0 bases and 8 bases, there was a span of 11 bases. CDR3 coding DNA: TGCAGTGCTAGAGACCGGAGGTTGGATTCACCCCTCCACCTT. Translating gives CSARDRRLDSPLHL.

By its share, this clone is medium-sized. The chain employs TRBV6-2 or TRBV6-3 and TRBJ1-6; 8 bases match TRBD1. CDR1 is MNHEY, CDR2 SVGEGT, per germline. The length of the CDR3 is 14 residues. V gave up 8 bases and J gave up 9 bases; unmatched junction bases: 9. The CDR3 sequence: CASSVQGALSPLHF. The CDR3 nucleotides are TGTGCCAGCTCCGTTCAGGGGGCCCTTTCACCCCTCCACTTT.

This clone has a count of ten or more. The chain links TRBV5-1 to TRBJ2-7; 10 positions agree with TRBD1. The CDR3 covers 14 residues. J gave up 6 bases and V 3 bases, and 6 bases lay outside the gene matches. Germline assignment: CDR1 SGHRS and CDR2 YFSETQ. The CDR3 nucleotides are TGCGCCAGCAGCTACGACAGGGGGCGGGTCGAGCAGTACTTC. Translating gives CASSYDRGRVEQYF. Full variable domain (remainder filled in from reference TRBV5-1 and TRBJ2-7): KAGVTQTPRYLIKTRGQQVTLSCSPISGHRSVSWYQQTPGQGLQFLFEYFSETQRNKGNFPGRFSGRQFSNSRSEMNVSTLELGDSALYLCASSYDRGRVEQYFGPGTRLTVT.

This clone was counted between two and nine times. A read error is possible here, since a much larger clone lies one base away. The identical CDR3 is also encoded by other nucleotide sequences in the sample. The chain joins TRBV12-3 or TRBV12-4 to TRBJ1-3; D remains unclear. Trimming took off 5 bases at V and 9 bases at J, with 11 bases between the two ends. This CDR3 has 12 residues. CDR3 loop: CASSLEGVTIYF. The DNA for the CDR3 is TGTGCCAGCAGTCTGGAAGGTGTCACCATATATTTT.

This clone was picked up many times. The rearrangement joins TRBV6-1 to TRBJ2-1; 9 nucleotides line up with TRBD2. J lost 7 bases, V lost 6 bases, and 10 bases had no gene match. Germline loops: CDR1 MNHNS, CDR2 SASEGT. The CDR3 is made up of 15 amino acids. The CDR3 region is CASSPAGGRNNEQFF. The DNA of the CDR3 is TGTGCCAGCAGCCCAGCGGGAGGAAGAAATAATGAGCAGTTCTTC.

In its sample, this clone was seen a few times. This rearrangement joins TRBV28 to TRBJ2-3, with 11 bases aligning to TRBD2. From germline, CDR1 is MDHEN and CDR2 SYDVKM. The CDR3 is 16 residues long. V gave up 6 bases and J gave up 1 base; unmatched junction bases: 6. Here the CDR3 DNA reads TGTGCCAGCAGCCAGGGACTAGCGGATGGCACAGATACGCAGTATTTT. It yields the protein CASSQGLADGTDTQYF.

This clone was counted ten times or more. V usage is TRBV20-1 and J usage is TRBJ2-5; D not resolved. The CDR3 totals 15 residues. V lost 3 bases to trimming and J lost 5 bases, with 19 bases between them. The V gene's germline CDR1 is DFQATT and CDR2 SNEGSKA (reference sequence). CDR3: CSARTPGGRRETQYF. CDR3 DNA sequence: TGCAGTGCTAGGACGCCTGGCGGTCGCAGGGAGACCCAGTACTTC.

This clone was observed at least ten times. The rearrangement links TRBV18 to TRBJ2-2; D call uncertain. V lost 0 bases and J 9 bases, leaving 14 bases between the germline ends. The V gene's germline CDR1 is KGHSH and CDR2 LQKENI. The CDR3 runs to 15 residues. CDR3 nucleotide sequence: TGTGCCAGCTCACCACCGGGCCCAAATCCGCGGGAGCTGTTTTTT. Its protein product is CASSPPGPNPRELFF.

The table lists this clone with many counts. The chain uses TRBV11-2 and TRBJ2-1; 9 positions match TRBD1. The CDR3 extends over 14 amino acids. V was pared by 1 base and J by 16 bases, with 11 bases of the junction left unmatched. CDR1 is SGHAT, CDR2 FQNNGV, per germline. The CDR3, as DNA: TGTGCCAGCAGCTTAGGGCGGGGACAGGGTTTAGGATTCTTC. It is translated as CASSLGRGQGLGFF.

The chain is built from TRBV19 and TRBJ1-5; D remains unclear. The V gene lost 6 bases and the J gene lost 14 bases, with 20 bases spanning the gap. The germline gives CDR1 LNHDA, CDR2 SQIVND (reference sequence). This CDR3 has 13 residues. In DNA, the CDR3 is TGTGCCAGTAGACTCGACGGAGATCAGACCAAGCATTTT. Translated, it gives CASRLDGDQTKHF.

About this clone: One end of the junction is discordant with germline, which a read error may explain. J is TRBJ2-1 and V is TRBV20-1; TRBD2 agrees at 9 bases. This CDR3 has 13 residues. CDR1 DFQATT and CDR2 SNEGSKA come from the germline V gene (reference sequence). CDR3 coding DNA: TGCAGTGTTAGCGGGAGAGTCCACGATGAGCAGTTCTTT. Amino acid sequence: CSVSGRVHDEQFF.

This CDR3 reads CASSLLPGLAGILDQFF. CDR3 DNA: TGTGCCAGCAGTCTCCTCCCCGGACTAGCGGGAATACTGGATCAGTTCTTC. This chain uses TRBV6-2 or TRBV6-3 with TRBJ2-1; 12 nucleotides agree with TRBD2. This CDR3 contains 17 residues. The germline V gene has CDR1 MNHEY and CDR2 SVGEGT. Unmatched junction bases numbered 18, after V lost 5 bases and J lost 13 bases.

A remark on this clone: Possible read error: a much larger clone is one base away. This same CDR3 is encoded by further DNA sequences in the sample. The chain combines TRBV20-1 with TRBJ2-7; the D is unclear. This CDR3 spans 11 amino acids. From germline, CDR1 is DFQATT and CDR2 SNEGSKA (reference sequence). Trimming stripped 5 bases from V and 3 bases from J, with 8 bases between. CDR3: CSAPLYYEQYF. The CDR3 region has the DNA TGCAGTGCTCCCCTATACTACGAGCAGTACTTC.

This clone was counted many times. Here the CDR3 reads CASSLGRAYGYTF. CDR3 DNA sequence: TGTGCCAGCAGCTTAGGCAGGGCCTATGGCTACACCTTC. The chain uses TRBV7-2 and TRBJ1-2; a possible D gene is TRBD1 (5 bases). V gave up 1 base and J gave up 4 bases, with 7 bases separating them. The germline gives CDR1 SGHTA, CDR2 FQGNSA. This CDR3 spans 13 amino acids.

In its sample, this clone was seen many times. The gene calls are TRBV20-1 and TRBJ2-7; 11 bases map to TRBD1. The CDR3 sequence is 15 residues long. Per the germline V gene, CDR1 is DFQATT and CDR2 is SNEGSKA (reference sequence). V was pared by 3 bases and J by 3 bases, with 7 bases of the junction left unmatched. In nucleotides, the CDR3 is TGCAGTGCTAGTCGGGGACAGGGGGTTAGCTACGAGCAGTACTTC. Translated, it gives CSASRGQGVSYEQYF.

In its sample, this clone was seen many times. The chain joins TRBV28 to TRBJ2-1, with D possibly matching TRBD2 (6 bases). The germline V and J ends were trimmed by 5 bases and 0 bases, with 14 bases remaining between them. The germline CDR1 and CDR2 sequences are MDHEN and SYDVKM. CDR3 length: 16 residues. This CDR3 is CASSPRLGSSYNEQFF. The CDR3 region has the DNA TGTGCCAGCAGTCCCCGACTAGGGAGCTCCTACAATGAGCAGTTCTTC.

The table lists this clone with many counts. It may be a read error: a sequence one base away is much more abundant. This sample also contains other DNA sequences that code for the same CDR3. In DNA, the CDR3 is TGTGCCAGCAGCCGTGATTGGTACGGCTACACCTTC. Protein product: CASSRDWYGYTF. The genes are TRBV28 and TRBJ1-2; D unclear. Trimming stripped 6 bases from V and 8 bases from J, with 13 bases between. The germline V gene encodes CDR1 MDHEN and CDR2 SYDVKM. The CDR3 covers 12 residues.

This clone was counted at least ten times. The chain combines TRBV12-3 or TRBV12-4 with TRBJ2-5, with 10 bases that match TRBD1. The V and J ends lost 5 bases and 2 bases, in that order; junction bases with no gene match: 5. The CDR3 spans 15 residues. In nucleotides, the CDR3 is TGTGCCAGCAGTAGACAGGGGGCCTATCAAGAGACCCAGTACTTC. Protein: CASSRQGAYQETQYF.